The T cell receptor (beta chain) described here comes from a study of patients and donors after allogeneic stem cell transplantation. TCRdb re-called the RT-PCR reads through MiXCR, storing one row per CDR3 protein. The sample lists some 200,000 distinct CDR3 sequences; around two fifths were seen once. Trimming stripped 3 bases from V and 4 bases from J, with 12 bases between. This CDR3 is built from 14 residues. CDR1 and CDR2 (germline): SNHLY, FYNNEI. Sequencing was carried out using blood, either unsorted or a sorted T cell fraction (not recorded which). V gene TRBV2 combines with J gene TRBJ1-2; D gene ambiguous. The receptor was isolated from a human donor who was either an allogeneic HSCT recipient or a stem cell or donor lymphocyte infusion donor (not recorded which). It is not recorded whose cells these are; they may come from a transplant donor. CDR3 sequence reads: CASSDYDNPYGYTF. CDR3 bases: TGTGCCAGCAGTGACTACGATAATCCCTATGGCTACACCTTC.